The rows below give T cell receptor beta chains drawn from one sample of a study of cytomegalovirus exposure and HLA in healthy donors. Repertoires were generated with immunoSEQ multiplex PCR, while TCRdb's copy carries only in-frame clones and drops some. The top ten clones hold 5.7% of a sample with around 170,000 clones, around 81% of them seen once. The sequenced sample was PBMCs. Receptors were obtained from a man in his forties in good health and CMV-seronegative. The CDR3 runs from the conserved cysteine through the conserved F or W. A D gene is named only where the DNA matches it firmly. Clone size is stated in some rows and not others, as once, few, many or a class when expanded.

TRBV6-5	once	TRBJ1-2	.	CASSYKAGDGYTF	TGTGCCAGCAGTTATAAAGCGGGAGATGGCTACACCTTC
TRBV5-6	.	TRBJ1-2	.	CASSLLGDYGYTF	TGTGCCAGCAGCTTGCTAGGGGACTATGGCTACACCTTC
TRBV30	.	TRBJ2-1	TRBD2	CAWSSPRTSWSNEQFF	TGTGCCTGGAGTTCACCCCGGACTAGTTGGTCCAATGAGCAGTTCTTC
TRBV29-1	.	TRBJ2-5	.	CSVDREAQYF	TGCAGCGTTGACAGGGAGGCCCAGTACTTC
TRBV9	.	TRBJ2-2	.	CASSEGQHTGELFF	TGTGCCAGCAGCGAAGGACAGCACACCGGGGAGCTGTTTTTT
TRBV5-8	.	TRBJ2-3	TRBD1	CASGDRGLTDTQYF	TGTGCCAGCGGAGACAGGGGGCTCACAGATACGCAGTATTTT
TRBV5-1	.	TRBJ2-5	.	CASSPPRTGGGETQYF	TGCGCCAGCAGCCCACCGCGGACAGGTGGGGGGGAGACCCAGTACTTC
TRBV6-5	once	TRBJ2-7	.	CASSSPGVREQYF	TGTGCCAGCAGTTCCCCAGGGGTCCGGGAGCAGTACTTC
TRBV9	.	TRBJ2-3	.	CASSVRGGVSTDTQYF	TGTGCCAGCAGCGTACGTGGCGGGGTGAGCACAGATACGCAGTATTTT
TRBV5-4	.	TRBJ1-5	.	CASSSQGNQPQHF	TGTGCCAGCAGCTCACAGGGAAATCAGCCCCAGCATTTT
TRBV9	.	TRBJ1-3	.	CASSVSPLSGNTIYF	TGTGCCAGCAGCGTATCTCCTCTCTCTGGAAACACCATATATTTT
TRBV19	.	TRBJ2-5	.	CASSIDFRRAKYF	TGTGCCAGTAGTATAGATTTCCGCAGGGCGAAGTACTTC
TRBV19	few	TRBJ1-3	.	CASSTRDGAGNTIYF	TGTGCCAGTAGTACGCGGGACGGAGCGGGAAACACCATATATTTT
TRBV6-5	.	TRBJ2-2	.	CASSSQVRKTGELFF	TGTGCCAGCAGTTCACAGGTCCGGAAGACCGGGGAGCTGTTTTTT
TRBV9	.	TRBJ1-4	TRBD1	CASSASGTGSWGEKLFF	TGTGCCAGCAGCGCCTCCGGGACAGGGTCGTGGGGAGAAAAACTGTTTTTT
TRBV15	.	TRBJ2-7	.	CATSRETAYEQYF	TGTGCCACCAGCAGAGAGACAGCCTACGAGCAGTACTTC
TRBV9	.	TRBJ1-1	.	CASSVELNTEAFF	TGTGCCAGCAGCGTAGAACTAAACACTGAAGCTTTCTTT
TRBV7-2	.	TRBJ2-2	TRBD2	CASSLPRGGNTGELFF	TGTGCCAGCAGCTTACCGCGGGGGGGCAACACCGGGGAGCTGTTTTTT
TRBV18	once	TRBJ1-6	.	CASSPPAGPNSPLHF	TGTGCCAGCTCACCCCCGGCAGGGCCCAATTCACCCCTCCACTTT
TRBV6-5	.	TRBJ2-3	TRBD2	CASFRGGGDTQYF	TGTGCCAGCTTTCGGGGGGGAGGAGATACGCAGTATTTT
TRBV18	.	TRBJ2-1	TRBD2	CASSPGLAGIEQFF	TGTGCCAGCTCCCCTGGACTAGCGGGAATTGAGCAGTTCTTC
TRBV7-9	.	TRBJ1-2	.	CASSADRNPFYGYTF	TGTGCCAGCAGCGCTGACAGGAACCCATTCTATGGCTACACCTTC
TRBV19	once	TRBJ1-5	.	CASGGTSNQPQHF	TGTGCAAGCGGGGGGACCAGCAATCAGCCCCAGCATTTT
TRBV27	once	TRBJ1-5	.	CASSLKGDQPQHF	TGTGCCAGCAGTTTAAAGGGGGATCAGCCCCAGCATTTT
TRBV5-1	.	TRBJ2-1	.	CASSLDGRNEQFF	TGCGCCAGCAGCTTGGACGGGAGAAATGAGCAGTTCTTC
TRBV5-1	.	TRBJ1-2	TRBD1	CASSEEGAGGYTF	TGCGCCAGCAGCGAAGAGGGGGCAGGTGGCTACACCTTC
TRBV7-3	.	TRBJ2-1	TRBD2	CASSQLAGASYNEQFF	TGTGCCAGCAGCCAACTGGCGGGAGCGTCCTACAATGAGCAGTTCTTC
TRBV27	once	TRBJ1-2	.	CASSLKTRGGNYGYTF	TGTGCCAGCAGTTTAAAGACACGGGGTGGTAACTATGGCTACACCTTC
TRBV4-3	few	TRBJ2-1	TRBD2	CASSQTGLAGAFYNEQFF	TGCGCCAGCAGCCAGACCGGACTAGCGGGAGCTTTCTACAATGAGCAGTTCTTC
TRBV30	.	TRBJ2-1	TRBD2	CAWATGGRVNEQFF	TGTGCCTGGGCAACTGGCGGGAGGGTCAATGAGCAGTTCTTC
TRBV9	.	TRBJ2-3	.	CASSVQGRGSADTQYF	TGTGCCAGCAGCGTACAGGGGAGGGGAAGCGCAGATACGCAGTATTTT